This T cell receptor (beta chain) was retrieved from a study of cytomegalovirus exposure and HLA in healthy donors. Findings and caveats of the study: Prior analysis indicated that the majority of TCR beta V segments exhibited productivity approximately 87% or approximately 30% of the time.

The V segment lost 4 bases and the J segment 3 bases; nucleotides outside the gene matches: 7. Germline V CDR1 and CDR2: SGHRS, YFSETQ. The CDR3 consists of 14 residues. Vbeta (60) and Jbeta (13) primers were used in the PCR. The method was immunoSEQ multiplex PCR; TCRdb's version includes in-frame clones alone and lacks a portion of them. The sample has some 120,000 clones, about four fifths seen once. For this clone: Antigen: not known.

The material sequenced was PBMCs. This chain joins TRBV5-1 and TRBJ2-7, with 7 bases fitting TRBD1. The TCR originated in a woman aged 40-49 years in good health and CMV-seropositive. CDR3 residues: CASSLDREFYEQYF. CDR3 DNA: TGCGCCAGCAGCCTAGACAGGGAGTTCTACGAGCAGTACTTC. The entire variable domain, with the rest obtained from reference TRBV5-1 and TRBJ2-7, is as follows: KAGVTQTPRYLIKTRGQQVTLSCSPISGHRSVSWYQQTPGQGLQFLFEYFSETQRNKGNFPGRFSGRQFSNSRSEMNVSTLELGDSALYLCASSLDREFYEQYFGPGTRLTVT.